Sequencing of this T cell receptor beta chain was carried out in a study of Graves' ophthalmopathy and Graves' hyperthyroidism. V was shortened by 6 bases and J by 10 bases, with 21 bases between the two germline ends. CDR1 is DFQATT and CDR2 is SNEGSKA in the germline V gene (reference sequence). The CDR3 length is 13 residues. Researchers took RNA transcripts and amplified TCR beta CDR3 regions from them. RT-PCR with HTBI primers came first, then second-round multiplex PCR. TCRdb fed the multiplex PCR reads into MiXCR, producing one record per CDR3 protein. The profile shows around 1.1 million distinct CDR3 sequences, about 35% of them singletons. Concerning this clonotype itself: Its specificity is unknown.

Study findings and constraints: Ophthalmopathy cases were distinguished from stable hyperthyroidism by a 13-signature model, reaching about 91% sensitivity and around 77% specificity. Among thyroid clonotypes expanded above 0.001 frequency, most also appeared in blood. Sensitivity of about 67% and specificity of about 72% were achieved by the model that predicted ophthalmopathy progression.

The sequence derives from an adult man with Graves' hyperthyroidism. The sequenced material came from peripheral blood or thyroid tissue (not recorded which). J is TRBJ2-5 and V is TRBV20-1; TRBD2 is a possible D gene (6 bases). CDR3 DNA: TGCAGTGCCCCAGGGACTCGGGGCGACGGCCAGTACTTC. Translated, it gives CSAPGTRGDGQYF.